Listed below are T cell receptor beta chains from one sample, sequenced in a study of shared clonotypes between healthy human individuals. Profiling relied on immunoSEQ multiplex PCR, and the TCRdb table lists in-frame clones only, not all of them. The data show some 200,000 clones, around 63% seen once. The material sequenced was memory CD4+ T cells sorted from blood. Receptors originate from a young man in good health. The CDR3 runs from the conserved cysteine through the conserved F or W. The D gene is left open where the match is weak. Part of the rows lack a size; the others show once, few, many or a class for expanded clones.

D,V,size,J,CDR3,DNA
-,TRBV25-1,many,TRBJ1-2,CASREANYGYTF,TGTGCCAGCAGGGAAGCTAACTATGGCTACACCTTC
-,TRBV9,-,TRBJ1-2,CASSATLTVNYGYTF,TGTGCCAGCAGCGCTACGCTGACGGTAAACTATGGCTACACCTTC
-,TRBV28,-,TRBJ2-6,CASRKGTAGANVLTF,TGTGCCAGCAGAAAAGGAACGGCTGGGGCCAACGTCCTGACTTTC
TRBD1,TRBV30,few,TRBJ1-1,CAWTTGVGTEAFF,TGTGCCTGGACTACAGGGGTAGGTACTGAAGCTTTCTTT
-,TRBV27,-,TRBJ1-2,CASRPNTKGAGYTF,TGTGCCAGCAGACCTAACACTAAAGGAGCTGGCTACACCTTC
-,TRBV30,-,TRBJ2-1,CAWITRVNNEQFF,TGTGCCTGGATTACCCGGGTTAACAATGAGCAGTTCTTC
-,TRBV7-2,-,TRBJ2-5,CASSLVLSQETQYF,TGTGCCAGCAGCTTAGTCTTATCACAAGAGACCCAGTACTTC
TRBD1,TRBV18,few,TRBJ1-4,CASSQTPGTGYEKLFF,TGTGCCAGCTCCCAAACGCCCGGGACAGGTTATGAAAAACTGTTTTTT
-,TRBV2,-,TRBJ1-4,CASSYPKATATNEKLFF,TGTGCCAGCAGTTACCCAAAAGCGACAGCAACTAATGAAAAACTGTTTTTT
-,TRBV13,-,TRBJ1-5,CASSLSGQPQHF,TGTGCCAGCAGCTTATCGGGACAGCCCCAGCATTTT
-,TRBV14,few,TRBJ1-1,CASSQVYTEAFF,TGTGCCAGCAGCCAAGTGTACACTGAAGCTTTCTTT
-,TRBV5-5,few,TRBJ2-6,CASNDPGESGANVLTF,TGTGCCAGCAACGATCCCGGGGAGTCTGGGGCCAACGTCCTGACTTTC
-,TRBV15,-,TRBJ1-5,CATSREIGTGQPQHF,TGTGCCACCAGCAGAGAAATAGGGACGGGGCAGCCCCAGCATTTT
-,TRBV6-1,-,TRBJ1-4,CASSARDPGVGGKLFF,TGTGCCAGCAGTGCTCGGGACCCAGGCGTCGGTGGAAAACTGTTTTTT
TRBD1,TRBV7-9,-,TRBJ1-4,CASSTATGGFATNEKLFF,TGTGCCAGCAGCACCGCGACAGGGGGCTTTGCAACTAATGAAAAACTGTTTTTT
TRBD1,TRBV7-9,-,TRBJ2-1,CASSPEGQGAYNEQFF,TGTGCCAGCAGCCCAGAGGGACAGGGGGCCTACAATGAGCAGTTCTTC
TRBD2,TRBV5-4,few,TRBJ2-7,CASSLAGAGGSEQYF,TGTGCCAGCAGCTTGGCCGGAGCGGGAGGCTCCGAGCAGTACTTC